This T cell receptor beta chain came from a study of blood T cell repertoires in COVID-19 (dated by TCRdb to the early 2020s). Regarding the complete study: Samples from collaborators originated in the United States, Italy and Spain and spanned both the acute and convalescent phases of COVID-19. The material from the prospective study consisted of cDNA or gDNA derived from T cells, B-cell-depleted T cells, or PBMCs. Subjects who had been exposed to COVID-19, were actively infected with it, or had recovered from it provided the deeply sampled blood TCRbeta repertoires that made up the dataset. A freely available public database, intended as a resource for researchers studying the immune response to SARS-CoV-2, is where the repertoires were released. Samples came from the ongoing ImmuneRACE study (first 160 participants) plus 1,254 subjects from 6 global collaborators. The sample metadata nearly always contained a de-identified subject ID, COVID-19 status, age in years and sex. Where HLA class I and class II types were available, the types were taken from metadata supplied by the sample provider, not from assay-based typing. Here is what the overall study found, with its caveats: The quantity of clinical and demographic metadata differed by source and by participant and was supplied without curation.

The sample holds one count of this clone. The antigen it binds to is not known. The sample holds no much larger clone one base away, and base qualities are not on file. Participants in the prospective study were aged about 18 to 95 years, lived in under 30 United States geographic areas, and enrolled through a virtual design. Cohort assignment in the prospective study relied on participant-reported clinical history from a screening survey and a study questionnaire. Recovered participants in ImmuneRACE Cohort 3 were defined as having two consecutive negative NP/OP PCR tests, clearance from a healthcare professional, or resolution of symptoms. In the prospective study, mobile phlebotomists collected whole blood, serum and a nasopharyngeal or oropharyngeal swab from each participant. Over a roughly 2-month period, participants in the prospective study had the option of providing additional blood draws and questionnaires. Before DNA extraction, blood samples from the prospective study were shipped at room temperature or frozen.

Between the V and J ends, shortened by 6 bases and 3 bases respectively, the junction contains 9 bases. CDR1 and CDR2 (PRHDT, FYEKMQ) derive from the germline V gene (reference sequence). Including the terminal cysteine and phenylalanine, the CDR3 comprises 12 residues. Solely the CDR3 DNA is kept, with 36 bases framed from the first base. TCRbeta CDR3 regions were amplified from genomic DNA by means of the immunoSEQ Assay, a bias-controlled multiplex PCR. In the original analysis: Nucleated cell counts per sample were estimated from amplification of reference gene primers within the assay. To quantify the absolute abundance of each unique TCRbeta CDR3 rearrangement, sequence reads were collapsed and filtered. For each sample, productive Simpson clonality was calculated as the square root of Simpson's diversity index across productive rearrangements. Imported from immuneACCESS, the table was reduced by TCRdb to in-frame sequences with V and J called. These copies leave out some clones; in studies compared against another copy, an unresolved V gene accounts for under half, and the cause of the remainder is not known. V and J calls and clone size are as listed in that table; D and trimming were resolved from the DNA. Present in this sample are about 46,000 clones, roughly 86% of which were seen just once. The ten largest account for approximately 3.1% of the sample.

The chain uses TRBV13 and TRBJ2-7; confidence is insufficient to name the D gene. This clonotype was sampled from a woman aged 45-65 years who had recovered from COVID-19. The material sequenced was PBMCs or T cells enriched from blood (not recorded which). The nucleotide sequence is TGTGCCAGCAGTCTCAGTTACTACGAGCAGTACTTC. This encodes CASSLSYYEQYF.